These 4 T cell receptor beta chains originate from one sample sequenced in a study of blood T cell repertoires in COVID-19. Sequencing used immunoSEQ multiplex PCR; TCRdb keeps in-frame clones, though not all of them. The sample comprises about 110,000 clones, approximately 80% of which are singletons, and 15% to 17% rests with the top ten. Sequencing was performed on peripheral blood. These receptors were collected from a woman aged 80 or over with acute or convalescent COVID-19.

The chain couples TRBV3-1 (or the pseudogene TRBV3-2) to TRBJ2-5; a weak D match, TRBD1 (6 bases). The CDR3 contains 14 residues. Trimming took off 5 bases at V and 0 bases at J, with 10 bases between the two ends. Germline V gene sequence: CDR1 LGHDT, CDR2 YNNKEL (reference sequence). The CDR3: CASSDQGYQETQYF. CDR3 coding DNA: TGTGCCAGCAGCGATCAGGGGTACCAAGAGACCCAGTACTTC.

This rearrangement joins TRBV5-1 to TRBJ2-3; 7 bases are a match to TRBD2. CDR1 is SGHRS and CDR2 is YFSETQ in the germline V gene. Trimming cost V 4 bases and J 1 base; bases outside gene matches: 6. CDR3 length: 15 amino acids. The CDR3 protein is CASSRWAGGTDTQYF. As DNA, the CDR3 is TGCGCCAGCAGCCGTTGGGCGGGGGGCACAGATACGCAGTATTTT. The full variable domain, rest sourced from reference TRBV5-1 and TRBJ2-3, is KAGVTQTPRYLIKTRGQQVTLSCSPISGHRSVSWYQQTPGQGLQFLFEYFSETQRNKGNFPGRFSGRQFSNSRSEMNVSTLELGDSALYLCASSRWAGGTDTQYFGPGTRLTVL.

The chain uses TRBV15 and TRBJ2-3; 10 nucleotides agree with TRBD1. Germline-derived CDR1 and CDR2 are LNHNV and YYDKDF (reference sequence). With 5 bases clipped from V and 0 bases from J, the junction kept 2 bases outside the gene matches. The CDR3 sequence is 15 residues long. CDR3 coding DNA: TGTGCCACCAGCTGGGGACAGGGGAGCACAGATACGCAGTATTTT. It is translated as CATSWGQGSTDTQYF.

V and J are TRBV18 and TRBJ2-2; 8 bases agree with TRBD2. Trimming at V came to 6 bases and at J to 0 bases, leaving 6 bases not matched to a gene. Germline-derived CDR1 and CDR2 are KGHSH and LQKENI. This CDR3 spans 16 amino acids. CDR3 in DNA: TGTGCCAGCTCCCCCGGGAGGGCCTCGAACACCGGGGAGCTGTTTTTT. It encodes CASSPGRASNTGELFF.